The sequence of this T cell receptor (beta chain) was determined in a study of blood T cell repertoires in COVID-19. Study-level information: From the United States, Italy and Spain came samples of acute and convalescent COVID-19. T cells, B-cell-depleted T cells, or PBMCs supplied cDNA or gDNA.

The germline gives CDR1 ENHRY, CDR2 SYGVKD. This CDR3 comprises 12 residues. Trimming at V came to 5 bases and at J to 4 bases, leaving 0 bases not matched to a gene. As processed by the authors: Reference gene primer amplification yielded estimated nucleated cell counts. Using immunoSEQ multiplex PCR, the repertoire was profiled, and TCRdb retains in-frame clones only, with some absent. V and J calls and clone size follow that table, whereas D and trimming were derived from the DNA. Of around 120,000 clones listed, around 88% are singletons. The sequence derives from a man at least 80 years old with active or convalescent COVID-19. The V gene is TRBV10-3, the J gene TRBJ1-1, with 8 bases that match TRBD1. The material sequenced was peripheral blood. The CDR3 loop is CAISQGATEAFF. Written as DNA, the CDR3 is TGTGCCATCAGTCAGGGGGCCACTGAAGCTTTCTTT.